The T cell receptor (beta chain) described here comes from a study of tumor-infiltrating lymphocytes in primary liver carcinoma listed by TCRdb under 2017. Regarding the research as a whole: Surgical resection was performed in China between 2015 and early 2016 on 5 or 6 patients with histopathologically diagnosed primary liver carcinoma. Hepatocellular carcinoma (four) or combined HCC and intrahepatic cholangiocarcinoma (one) was present in the five patients, who were three men and two women aged 30 to 69 years. The five patients had tumors staged T1-T3 N0M0, with maximum diameters ranging from roughly 4 to 10 cm. Each sample produced about 3.5 to 8 million productive TCRbeta reads, and read depth showed no significant difference between tissue types. TCRbeta repertoire sequencing, expression microarrays and whole-exome sequencing were combined in the study across five regions of each liver tumor, with adjacent normal tissue and blood also included. A total of 35 specimens from 5 patients went through TCRbeta repertoire sequencing, namely 25 tumor regions, 5 adjacent noncancerous liver tissues and 5 peripheral blood samples. Technical replicate repertoires showed high reproducibility, with mean shared-clone rates about 0.91 and correlation coefficients above 0.95.

Including cysteine and phenylalanine, the CDR3 has 12 amino acids. Solely the CDR3 DNA is kept, with 36 bases framed from the first base. From V the trimming removes 7 bases and from J it removes 6 bases, while the gene matches leave 4 bases of the junction unaccounted for. From a lookup of the germline V gene, CDR1 and CDR2 are SQVTM and ANQGSEA. The table lists this clonotype with many counts. Its antigen remains undetermined. It has no much larger one-base neighbor in the sample; base qualities were not kept. Here is what the overall study found, with its caveats: Only the TCR beta chain was sequenced, which likely underestimates true repertoire diversity because unpaired alpha chains were not captured. Only five patients were included in the study, and the authors note that the findings should be validated in a larger study. Repertoire overlap was found to be higher between tumor regions (mean approximately 35%) than between tumor-adjacent (approximately 17%) or tumor-blood (around 14%) pairs, consistent with antigen-driven expansion. Comparison of CD4+ and CD8+ T cell repertoires was precluded by the use of bulk unsorted samples. Compared with blood, tumors had a significantly larger share of the repertoire taken up by the top 250 clones (p = 0.039).

Blood RNA was extracted from unsorted whole blood with TRIzol reagent; germline DNA came from the DNeasy Blood & Tissue kit. Patients had chronic HBV infection and were treatment-naive at sampling. Before surgery, 3 to 5 milliliters of peripheral blood were drawn into K2EDTA tubes. A constant-region primer and ProtoScript II reverse transcriptase were used to reverse-transcribe TCRbeta-specific cDNA from approximately 450 ng total RNA. The TCRbeta libraries were prepared through three rounds of nested multiplex PCR following a slightly modified ARM-PCR procedure. Multiplex TRBV1-TRBV30 forward primers and a Cbeta reverse primer were used in the first two PCR rounds, each of which was run for around 10 cycles. A final 25-cycle PCR with Deep VentR polymerase added sample barcodes and Illumina adapters. Before sequencing, amplicons between 200 and 500 bp were purified from gel using a QIAquick gel extraction kit. TCRbeta amplicons were sequenced on an Illumina HiSeq 2500 with 250-bp paired-end reads. The study's processing was this. Quality trimming of reads was performed with Trimmomatic v0.33, and paired reads were merged with FLASH v1.2.11 so that full CDR3 sequences could be recovered. V, D and J germline segments were assigned to the rearranged TCRbeta sequences using MiGEC v1.2.1b. Clonotype statistics, along with Shannon-Wiener diversity indices, were calculated using VDJtools v1.0.0. To cut down on sampling bias, every analysis after diversity analysis relied on just the 250 most abundant clonotypes from each sample. The public sequencing data were trimmed at Q25 with fastp and processed into clonotypes with MiXCR by TCRdb, which kept only in-frame beta chains. Each CDR3 protein appears once, grouped with its most common genes and DNA. The V and J calls were determined by TCRdb, not by the authors. This sample lists some 180,000 distinct CDR3 sequences; about 60% were detected once. Together, the top ten hold 70% to 80% of the sample.

Input material: peripheral blood. The chain is assembled from TRBV29-1 and TRBJ2-1; 9 junctional bases match TRBD1. This receptor was identified in a man in his forties with primary liver carcinoma and hepatitis B virus infection. The sequenced DNA is TGCAGCGCTCGACAGGGGGGCAATGAGCAGTTCTTC. This gives the protein CSARQGGNEQFF.